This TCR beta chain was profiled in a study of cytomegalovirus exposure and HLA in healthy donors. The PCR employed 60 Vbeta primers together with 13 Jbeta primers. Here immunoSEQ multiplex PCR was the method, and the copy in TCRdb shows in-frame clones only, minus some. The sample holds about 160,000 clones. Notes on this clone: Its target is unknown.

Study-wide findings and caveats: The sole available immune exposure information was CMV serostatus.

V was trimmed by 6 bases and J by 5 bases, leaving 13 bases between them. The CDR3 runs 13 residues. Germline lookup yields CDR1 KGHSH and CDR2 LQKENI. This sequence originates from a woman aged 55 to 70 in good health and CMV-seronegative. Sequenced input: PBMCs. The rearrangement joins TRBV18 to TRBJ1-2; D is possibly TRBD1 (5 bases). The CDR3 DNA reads TGTGCCAGCTCCCCGGACAAACTATATGGCTACACCTTC. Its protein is CASSPDKLYGYTF.